This T cell receptor (beta chain) came from a study of blood T cell repertoires in COVID-19. This clone occurred a few times. This CDR3 is built from 13 residues. V was clipped by 5 bases and J by 1 base, with 7 bases between them. CDR1 KGHDR and CDR2 SFDVKD come from the germline V gene. As handled by the study authors: From reference gene primer amplification, estimates of nucleated cell counts were derived. The assay was immunoSEQ multiplex PCR, and TCRdb's table has in-frame clones only and misses some. That table gives V, J and clone size, and the DNA gave D and trimming. Among roughly 430,000 clones listed, roughly 87% were seen once. Enrolled through a virtual design, the participants were between 18 and 89 years of age and came from 24 US areas.

The chain couples TRBV24-1 to TRBJ1-1; D is perhaps TRBD1 (5 bases). This sequence was found in a woman aged 35 to 49 with acute COVID-19. The material sequenced was PBMCs or T cells enriched from blood (not recorded which). The CDR3 DNA reads as TGTGCCACCAGTGTTGGGGCGAACACTGAAGCTTTCTTT. Its protein product is CATSVGANTEAFF.